This T cell receptor (beta chain) was recorded in a study of cytomegalovirus exposure and HLA in healthy donors (TCRdb year 2017). Looking at the study overall: According to a later analysis, the approximately 120 validation repertoires were produced on the same platform as the roughly 720 repertoires of the first cohort. A separate validation cohort of roughly 130 different subjects was used in addition to the 666-subject first cohort. To predict cytomegalovirus infection status, the study brought together high-throughput TCR immunosequencing, statistical association of individual TCRs with disease status, and machine learning. The study aimed to test whether cataloging public T cell receptors could reveal signatures of past pathogen exposure.

Broader findings and caveats from the paper: It was suggested by the authors that the approach could potentially be generalized to other disease states and immunological phenotypes. The classifier was reported to diagnose cytomegalovirus status with high specificity and sensitivity in both the original and validation cohorts. Of the cluster scores, around 95% were above 0 in a later analysis, which found that TCRs clustered in the first cohort also tended to co-occur in the approximately 120 validation repertoires. In the study, some 160 TCR beta chains were listed as associated with cytomegalovirus. Across donors, most TCR sequences were observed very rarely, whereas some public TCRs were present in many individuals. All 120 or so repertoires were used to score co-occurrence in the validation cohort in a later analysis, because that analysis had no HLA typing for the cohort. A few of the identified cytomegalovirus-associated TCR beta chains were confirmed in vitro to be specific for cytomegalovirus antigens.

Libraries were constructed by the immunoSEQ multiplex PCR assay. In the original analysis: To diagnose cytomegalovirus status from the catalog of TCR beta chain sequences, a statistical classification framework was built. As stored in TCRdb, this immuneACCESS dataset retains in-frame rearrangements with V and J assigned. A fraction of the clones does not appear; measured against another copy, unresolved V genes explain less than half of the discrepancy, and the remainder lacks a known reason. The V and J calls and the clone size are those of that table, but D and trimming were determined from the DNA. The sample table contains 150,000 to 200,000 clones; only one count was recorded for around 80% of them. The ten biggest clones cover around 1.2% of the sample. Separate from the approximately 700-subject first cohort, the validation cohort of about 110 subjects was the group to which the donors belonged.

V loses 2 bases of germline sequence and J loses 7 bases, and the interval between the two ends is 15 bases. CDR1 and CDR2 are read off the germline V gene as MGHRA and YSYEKL. The CDR3 holds 15 amino acids from the cysteine to the phenylalanine. Only CDR3 DNA remains: 45 bases, in frame from the first base. This clone appeared once. Its antigen is unknown. No clone much larger than this one lies a single base away; base qualities are absent. The chain is encoded by TRBV4-1 joined to TRBJ2-1, with TRBD2 perhaps the D gene, on 5 matching bases. The sequence came from a woman aged 25 to 39 in good health and CMV-seronegative. Sequencing input: PBMCs. DNA sequence: TGCGCCAGCAGCCAAAACCCCCTGAGGGAAAATGAGCAGTTCTTC. It specifies CASSQNPLRENEQFF.